This T cell receptor beta chain originates from a study of blood T cell repertoires in COVID-19. Libraries were prepared by immunoSEQ multiplex PCR; TCRdb keeps only in-frame clonotypes and omits some of them. The table lists approximately 500,000 clones, around nine tenths of them singletons. This CDR3 is built from 19 residues. Germline V gene sequence: CDR1 KGHDR, CDR2 SFDVKD. V lost 3 bases and J lost 7; bases outside the gene matches: 11. The sequencing input was peripheral blood. This receptor was obtained from a woman between 45 and 65 years old with COVID-19, enrolled during active disease. This chain connects TRBV24-1 to TRBJ2-1; 16 nucleotides line up with TRBD2. The CDR3 loop is CATSDPPGTSGGADNEQFF. CDR3 bases: TGTGCCACCAGTGATCCTCCCGGGACTAGCGGGGGGGCGGATAATGAGCAGTTCTTC.